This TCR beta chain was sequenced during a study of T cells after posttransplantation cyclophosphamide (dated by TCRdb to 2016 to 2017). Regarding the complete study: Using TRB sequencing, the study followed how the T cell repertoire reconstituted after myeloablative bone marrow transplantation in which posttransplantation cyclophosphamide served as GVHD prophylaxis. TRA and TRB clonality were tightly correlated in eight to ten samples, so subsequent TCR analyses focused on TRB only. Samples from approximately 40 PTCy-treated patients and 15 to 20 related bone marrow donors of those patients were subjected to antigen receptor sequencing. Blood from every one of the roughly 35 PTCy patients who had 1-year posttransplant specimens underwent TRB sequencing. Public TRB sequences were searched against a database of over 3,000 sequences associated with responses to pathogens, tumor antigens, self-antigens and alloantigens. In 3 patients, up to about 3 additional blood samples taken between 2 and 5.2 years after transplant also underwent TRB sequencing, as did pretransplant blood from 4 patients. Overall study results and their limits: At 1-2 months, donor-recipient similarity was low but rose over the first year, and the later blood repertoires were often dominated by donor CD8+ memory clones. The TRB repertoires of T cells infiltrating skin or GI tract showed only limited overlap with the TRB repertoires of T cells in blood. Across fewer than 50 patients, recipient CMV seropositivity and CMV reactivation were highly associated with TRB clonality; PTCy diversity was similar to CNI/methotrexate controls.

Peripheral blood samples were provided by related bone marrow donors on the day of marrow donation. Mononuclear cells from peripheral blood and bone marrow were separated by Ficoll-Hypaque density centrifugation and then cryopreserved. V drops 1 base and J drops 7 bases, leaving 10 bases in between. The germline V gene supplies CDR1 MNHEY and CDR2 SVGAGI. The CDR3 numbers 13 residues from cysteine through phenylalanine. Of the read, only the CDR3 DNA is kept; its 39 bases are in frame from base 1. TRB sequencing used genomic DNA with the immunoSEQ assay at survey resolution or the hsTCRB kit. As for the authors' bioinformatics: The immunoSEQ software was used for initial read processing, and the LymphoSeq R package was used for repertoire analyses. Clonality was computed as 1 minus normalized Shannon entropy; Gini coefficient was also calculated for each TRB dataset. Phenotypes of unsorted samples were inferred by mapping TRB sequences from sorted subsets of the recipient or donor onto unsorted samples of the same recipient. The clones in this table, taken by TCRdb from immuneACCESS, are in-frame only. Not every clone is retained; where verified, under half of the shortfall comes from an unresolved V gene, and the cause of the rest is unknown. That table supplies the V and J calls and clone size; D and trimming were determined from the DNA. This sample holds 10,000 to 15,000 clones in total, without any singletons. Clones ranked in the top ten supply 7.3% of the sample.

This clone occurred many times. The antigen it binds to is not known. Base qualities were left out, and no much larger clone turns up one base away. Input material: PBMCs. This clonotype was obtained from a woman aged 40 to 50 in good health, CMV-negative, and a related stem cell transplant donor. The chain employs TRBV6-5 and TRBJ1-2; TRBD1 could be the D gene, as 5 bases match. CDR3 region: CASSYFSGGGYTF. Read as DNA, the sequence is TGTGCCAGCAGTTACTTCTCCGGGGGTGGCTACACCTTC.